These 14 T cell receptor beta chains came from one sample sequenced in a study of blood T cell repertoires in COVID-19. Assay: immunoSEQ multiplex PCR; the TCRdb copy retains only in-frame clones and omits some. This sample has about 150,000 clones, with 85% to 95% found just once. The sample was peripheral blood. Receptor source: a man in his fifties with acute or convalescent COVID-19.

The rearrangement links TRBV7-3 to TRBJ2-3, with D perhaps TRBD1 (6 bases). V was pared by 5 bases and J by 6 bases, with 12 bases between. Germline CDR1 reads SGHTA; CDR2 reads FQGTGA. The CDR3 length is 13 residues. CDR3 residues: CASSPAGADTQYF. In DNA, the CDR3 is TGTGCCAGCAGCCCGGCAGGGGCGGATACGCAGTATTTT.

The V gene is TRBV10-3, the J gene TRBJ1-3; TRBD1 agrees at 8 bases. The germline CDR1 and CDR2 sequences are ENHRY and SYGVKD. This CDR3 region has 15 residues. J was trimmed by 2 bases and V by 6 bases; bases with no gene match: 6. The CDR3 protein is CAISDTGGAGNTIYF. The DNA of the CDR3 is TGTGCCATCAGCGATACAGGGGGAGCTGGAAACACCATATATTTT.

V is TRBV11-2 and J is TRBJ1-3; 7 positions match TRBD1. The CDR3 runs to 16 residues. Trimming took 6 bases from V and 0 from J; bases not matched to a gene: 8. Germline loops: CDR1 SGHAT, CDR2 FQNNGV. The CDR3: CASRRGQAHSGNTIYF. In DNA form, the CDR3 reads TGTGCCAGCAGAAGAGGACAGGCCCACTCTGGAAACACCATATATTTT. The full variable domain, its missing parts supplied by reference TRBV11-2 and TRBJ1-3, is EAGVAQSPRYKIIEKRQSVAFWCNPISGHATLYWYQQILGQGPKLLIQFQNNGVVDDSQLPKDRFSAERLKGVDSTLKIQPAKLEDSAVYLCASRRGQAHSGNTIYFGEGSWLTVV.

This clone occurred once. This rearrangement joins TRBV28 to TRBJ2-7; 14 positions agree with TRBD2. The V gene's germline CDR1 is MDHEN and CDR2 SYDVKM. V was pared by 2 bases and J by 5 bases, with 5 bases of the junction left unmatched. The CDR3 has 16 amino acids. The DNA for the CDR3 is TGTGCCAGCAGTTTACACGGGACTAGCGGGAGAAACGAGCAGTACTTC. It codes for CASSLHGTSGRNEQYF.

The V gene is TRBV29-1, the J gene TRBJ1-2, with a weak D call TRBD1 (6 bases). V gave up 7 bases and J gave up 8 bases, with 14 bases separating them. Germline CDR1 reads SQVTM; CDR2 reads ANQGSEA. The CDR3 is made up of 11 amino acids. CDR3 nucleotides: TGCAGCGCCCTGGGGGCATCGGGCTACACCTTC. Translated: CSALGASGYTF.

The rearrangement joins TRBV3-1 (or the pseudogene TRBV3-2) to TRBJ1-1; weak D call: TRBD1 (5 bases). CDR3 length: 17 residues. The V end was cut by 0 bases, the J end by 8 bases, with 22 bases between. The germline gives CDR1 LGHDT, CDR2 YNNKEL (reference sequence). This CDR3 reads CASSQDNTGPVGAEAFF. Here the CDR3 DNA reads TGTGCCAGCAGCCAAGATAACACTGGGCCCGTTGGGGCGGAAGCTTTCTTT.

The chain joins TRBV5-5 to TRBJ1-2; weak D call: TRBD1 (5 bases). The CDR3 has 15 residues. Germline V lookup: CDR1 SGHKS, CDR2 YYEKEE (reference sequence). V was pared by 0 bases and J by 3 bases, with 12 bases between. For the CDR3, the DNA is TGTGCCAGCAGCTTGGGAGTCCAGGGTGACTATGGCTACACCTTC. Its translation: CASSLGVQGDYGYTF. The complete variable domain, with remaining parts taken from reference TRBV5-5 and TRBJ1-2, reads DAGVTQSPTHLIKTRGQQVTLRCSPISGHKSVSWYQQVLGQGPQFIFQYYEKEERGRGNFPDRFSARQFPNYSSELNVNALLLGDSALYLCASSLGVQGDYGYTFGSGTRLTVV.

This sequence joins TRBV7-2 and TRBJ2-6, with TRBD1 matching 7 bases. Trimming removed 5 bases from V and 3 bases from J; junction bases left unmatched: 10. Germline CDR1 reads SGHTA; CDR2 reads FQGNSA. The CDR3 contains 17 residues. The CDR3 protein is CASSHHRQGYGANVLTF. The CDR3 coding sequence is TGTGCCAGCAGCCATCATAGACAGGGTTATGGGGCCAACGTCCTGACTTTC.

V gene TRBV18 combines with J gene TRBJ2-5; 7 bases agree with TRBD2. The length of the CDR3 is 15 residues. Trimming at V came to 3 bases and at J to 4 bases, leaving 8 bases not matched to a gene. Germline V CDR1 and CDR2: KGHSH, LQKENI. This chain's CDR3 is CASSPRREWAETQYF. As DNA, the CDR3 is TGTGCCAGCTCACCGCGGCGGGAGTGGGCAGAGACCCAGTACTTC.

This chain links TRBV5-6 with TRBJ2-3, with TRBD2 as a possible D gene (7 bases). The germline V gene encodes CDR1 SGHDT and CDR2 YYEEEE. This CDR3 has 16 residues. V was clipped by 1 base and J by 3 bases, with 15 bases between them. CDR3 amino acids: CASSLMRGGRTDTQYF. DNA for the CDR3: TGTGCCAGCAGCTTGATGAGGGGGGGCCGAACAGATACGCAGTATTTT. Looking up the rest from reference TRBV5-6 and TRBJ2-3 gives the full variable domain: DAGVTQSPTHLIKTRGQQVTLRCSPKSGHDTVSWYQQALGQGPQFIFQYYEEEERQRGNFPDRFSGHQFPNYSSELNVNALLLGDSALYLCASSLMRGGRTDTQYFGPGTRLTVL.

The chain carries TRBV6-5 and TRBJ2-7; 8 bases agree with TRBD2. CDR1 and CDR2 (germline): MNHEY, SVGAGI. This CDR3 is built from 15 residues. J lost 0 bases, V lost 7 bases, and 8 bases had no gene match. The CDR3 region has the DNA TGTGCCAGCATGGGCAAAGCGGGAGTCTCCTACGAGCAGTACTTC. This sequence encodes CASMGKAGVSYEQYF.

V and J are TRBV5-1 and TRBJ2-5; a possible D gene is TRBD2 (6 bases). The CDR3 runs to 14 residues. Germline lookup yields CDR1 SGHRS and CDR2 YFSETQ. Between the trimmed V and J ends, which lost 3 bases and 2 bases, there was a span of 11 bases. CDR3 in DNA: TGCGCCAGCAGCTCCGGGGGAAGTCAAGAGACCCAGTACTTC. Translated, it gives CASSSGGSQETQYF.

The rearrangement uses TRBV6-5 and TRBJ1-1; the D gene is possibly TRBD1 (5 bases). The length of the CDR3 is 15 residues. Trimming took 5 bases from V and 0 from J, leaving 13 bases between them. From germline, CDR1 is MNHEY and CDR2 SVGAGI. The CDR3 DNA follows: TGTGCCAGCAGTAGGCGGGGCGGTTTGAACACTGAAGCTTTCTTT. As protein: CASSRRGGLNTEAFF.

CDR3 sequence reads: CASSQDPENWRQPQHF. In DNA, the CDR3 is TGTGCCAGCAGCCAAGACCCGGAGAATTGGCGTCAGCCCCAGCATTTT. The chain has TRBV4-2 and TRBJ1-5, with D uncertain. Trimming cost V 0 bases and J 6 bases, with 15 bases left between them. Germline loops: CDR1 LGHNA, CDR2 YNFKEQ. The CDR3 sequence is 16 residues long.